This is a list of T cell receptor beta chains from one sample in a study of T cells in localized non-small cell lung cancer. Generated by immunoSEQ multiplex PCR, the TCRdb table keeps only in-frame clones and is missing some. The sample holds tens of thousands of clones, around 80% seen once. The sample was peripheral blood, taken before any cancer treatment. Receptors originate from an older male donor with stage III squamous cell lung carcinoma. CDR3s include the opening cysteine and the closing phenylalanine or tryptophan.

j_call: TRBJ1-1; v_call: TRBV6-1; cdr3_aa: CASSEAGGKAFF
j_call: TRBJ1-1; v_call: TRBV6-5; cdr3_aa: CASSYDRSGTEAFF
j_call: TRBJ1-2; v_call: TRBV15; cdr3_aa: CATSRDFRRGTSYGYTF
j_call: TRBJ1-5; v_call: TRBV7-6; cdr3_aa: CASSLEGGQPQHF
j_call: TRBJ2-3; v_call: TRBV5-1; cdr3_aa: CASRLAGGFTDTQYF
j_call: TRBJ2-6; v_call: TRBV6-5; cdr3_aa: CASSYLGAAGANVLTF
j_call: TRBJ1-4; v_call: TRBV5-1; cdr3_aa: CASSQAPNEKLFF
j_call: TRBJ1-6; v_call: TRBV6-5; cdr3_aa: CASSPTNSPLHF
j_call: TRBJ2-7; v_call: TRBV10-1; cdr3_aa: CASSDPQDLLRDEQYF
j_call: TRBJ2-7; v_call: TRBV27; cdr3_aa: CASSYRMTYEQYF
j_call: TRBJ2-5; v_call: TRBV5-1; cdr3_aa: CASSPGGRGQYF
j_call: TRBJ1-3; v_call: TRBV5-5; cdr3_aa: CASSLDPSSGNTIYF
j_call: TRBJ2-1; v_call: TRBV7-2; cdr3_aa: CASSLMVAAYNEQFF
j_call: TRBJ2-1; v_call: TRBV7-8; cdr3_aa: CASSLGGSYNEQFF
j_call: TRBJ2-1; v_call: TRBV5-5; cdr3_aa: CASSLGGSSYNEQFF
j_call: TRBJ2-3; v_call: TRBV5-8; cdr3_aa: CASSPLKGGFTDTQYF
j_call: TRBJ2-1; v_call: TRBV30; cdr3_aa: CAWESSGGYNEQFF
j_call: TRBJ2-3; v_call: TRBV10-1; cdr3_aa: CASSAMVVADTQYF
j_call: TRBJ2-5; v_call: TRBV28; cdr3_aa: CASSLVGGTQYF
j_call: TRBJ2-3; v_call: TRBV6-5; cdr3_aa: CASRRLAGGDTQYF
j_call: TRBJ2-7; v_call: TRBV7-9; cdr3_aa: CASSRQGGNYEQYF
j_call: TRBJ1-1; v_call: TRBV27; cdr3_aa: CASSLDRGTEAFF
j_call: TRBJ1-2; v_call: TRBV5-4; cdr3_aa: CASSSGQLQGYTF
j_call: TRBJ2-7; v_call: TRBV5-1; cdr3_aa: CASSLTLDRTSYEQYF
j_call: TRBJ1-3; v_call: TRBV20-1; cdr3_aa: CSASTGDTIYF
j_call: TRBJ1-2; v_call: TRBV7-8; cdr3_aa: CASSLDFGTGYGYTF
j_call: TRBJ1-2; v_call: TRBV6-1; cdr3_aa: CASPGTGYGYTF
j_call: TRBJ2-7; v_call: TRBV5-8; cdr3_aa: CASNLAAFGYEQYF
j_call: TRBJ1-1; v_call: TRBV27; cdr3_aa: CASSSRLGGHTEAFF
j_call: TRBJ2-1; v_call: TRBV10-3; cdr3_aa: CAISESYNEQFF
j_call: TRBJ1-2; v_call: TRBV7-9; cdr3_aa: CASSLEGAYGYTF
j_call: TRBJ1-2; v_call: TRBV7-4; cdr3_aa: CASSLVQGNYGYTF
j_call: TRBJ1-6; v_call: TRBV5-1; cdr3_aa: CASRVENSPLHF
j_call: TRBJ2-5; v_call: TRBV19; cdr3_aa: CASKRQGEETQYF
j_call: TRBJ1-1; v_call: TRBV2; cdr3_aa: CASSEVGPEAFF
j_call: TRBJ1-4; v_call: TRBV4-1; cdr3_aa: CASSQAGTVDEKLFF
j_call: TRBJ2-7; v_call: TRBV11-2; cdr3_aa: CASSTYAGLAYEQYF
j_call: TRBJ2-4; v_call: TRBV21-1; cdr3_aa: CASSKGRGMVGKNIQYF
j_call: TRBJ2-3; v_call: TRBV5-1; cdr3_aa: CASSFGGGTDTQYF
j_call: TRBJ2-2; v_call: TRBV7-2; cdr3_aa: CASSLGLAGTTGELFF
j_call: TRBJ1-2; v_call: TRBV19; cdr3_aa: CASSTPWTRGTNYGYTF